This record covers a single TCR beta chain. Its antigen is still unknown. Germline-derived CDR1 and CDR2 are LNHNV and YYDKDF (reference sequence). The CDR3 has 15 residues. Trimming removed 5 bases from V and 2 bases from J, with 15 bases in between. With 60 Vbeta and 13 Jbeta primers, the PCR was carried out. Sequencing used immunoSEQ multiplex PCR; TCRdb keeps in-frame clones, though not all of them. The sample has 210,000 or so clones, approximately 80% seen once. This sample was included in a study of cytomegalovirus exposure and HLA in healthy donors. Study observations and caveats: There were reportedly fewer N-insertions in an Asian-associated ancestry cluster than the roughly 670-donor mean, in a later analysis.

Material for sequencing was PBMCs. This chain links TRBV15 with TRBJ2-5, with a tentative D call TRBD2 (5 bases). The clonotype comes from a boy aged 2 to 9 in good health and CMV-seronegative. The chain's CDR3 is CATSRSGGLQETQYF. The CDR3 DNA follows: TGTGCCACCAGCCGCAGCGGAGGTCTACAAGAGACCCAGTACTTC.